Below are 18 T cell receptor beta chains sequenced from a single sample in a study of blood T cell repertoires in COVID-19. Sequencing was performed with immunoSEQ multiplex PCR; in TCRdb, only in-frame clones are kept and a portion is missing. This table holds about 94,000 clones, 85% to 90% found once. Sequencing was done on a sample of peripheral blood. The receptors shown here come from an older woman in a cohort sampled during active or convalescent COVID-19.

The chain employs TRBV19 and TRBJ1-2; D remains ambiguous. Per the germline V gene, CDR1 is LNHDA and CDR2 is SQIVND (reference sequence). CDR3 length equals 16 residues. Trimming left V 7 bases short and J 1 base short, with 19 bases between. The CDR3 loop is CASTQDGGRNNYGYTF. CDR3 DNA: TGTGCCAGTACCCAGGACGGAGGCAGAAATAACTATGGCTACACCTTC.

CDR3 bases: TGCGCCAGCCGCCTAGCGGGAGACACAGATACGCAGTATTTT. It yields the protein CASRLAGDTDTQYF. The gene calls are TRBV10-2 and TRBJ2-3, with 10 bases lining up with TRBD2. CDR1 WSHSY and CDR2 SAAADI come from the germline V gene. Unmatched junction bases numbered 4, after V lost 8 bases and J lost 2 bases. This CDR3 spans 14 amino acids.

The gene calls are TRBV7-6 and TRBJ2-1; tentatively, D is TRBD2 (6 bases). The V end lost 5 bases, the J end lost 6 bases, and 17 bases lay between the germline ends. The CDR3 covers 15 residues. The germline V gene encodes CDR1 SGHVS and CDR2 FNYEAQ. The CDR3 loop reads CASSPATSHSNEQFF. DNA for the CDR3: TGTGCCAGCAGCCCAGCGACTAGTCATAGCAATGAGCAGTTCTTC. The full variable domain, in which reference TRBV7-6 and TRBJ2-1 provide the parts outside the CDR3, is GAGVSQSPRYKVTKRGQDVALRCDPISGHVSLYWYRQALGQGPEFLTYFNYEAQQDKSGLPNDRFSAERPEGSISTLTIQRTEQRDSAMYRCASSPATSHSNEQFFGPGTRLTVL.

This clone was seen once. The chain combines TRBV19 with TRBJ1-2; D might be TRBD1 (6 bases). The CDR3 spans 13 residues. Germline V gene sequence: CDR1 LNHDA, CDR2 SQIVND (reference sequence). Trimming left V 6 bases short and J 2 bases short, with 10 bases between. The CDR3 nucleotides are TGTGCCAGTAGGGAAGGACAGAACTATGGCTACACCTTC. Protein sequence: CASREGQNYGYTF.

The chain has TRBV5-5 and TRBJ2-7; the match to TRBD1 covers 7 bases. V lost 2 bases and J lost 1; bases outside the gene matches: 6. The CDR3 consists of 15 residues. The germline CDR1 and CDR2 sequences are SGHKS and YYEKEE (reference sequence). The CDR3 here is CASSLDRVPSYEQYF. CDR3 nucleotide sequence: TGTGCCAGCAGCTTAGACAGGGTCCCTTCCTACGAGCAGTACTTC.

The V and J genes are TRBV6-5 and TRBJ1-3; TRBD1 agrees at 8 bases. V was pared by 4 bases and J by 2 bases, with 4 bases of the junction left unmatched. This CDR3 has 15 residues. The germline CDR1 and CDR2 sequences are MNHEY and SVGAGI. The CDR3 DNA is TGTGCCAGCAGTTTAGGACAGGGACCTGGAAACACCATATATTTT. Translated: CASSLGQGPGNTIYF.

J is TRBJ2-7 and V is TRBV4-1; TRBD1 matches 8 bases. The CDR3 sequence is 15 residues long. V lost 2 bases, J lost 6 bases, and 9 bases stayed unmatched. From germline, CDR1 is MGHRA and CDR2 YSYEKL. The CDR3 sequence is CASSQFGTGPGEQYF. The CDR3 DNA follows: TGCGCCAGCAGCCAATTTGGGACAGGCCCCGGCGAGCAGTACTTC.

J is TRBJ2-7 and V is TRBV7-2; TRBD1 matches at 10 bases. CDR1 and CDR2 (germline): SGHTA, FQGNSA. V gave up 4 bases and J gave up 4 bases; unmatched junction bases: 4. The CDR3 has 14 amino acids. CDR3 nucleotides: TGTGCCAGCAGCTCGGGACAGGGGTCGTACGAGCAGTACTTC. This codes for CASSSGQGSYEQYF.

This clone was counted a single time. The chain has TRBV5-1 and TRBJ1-2; tentatively, D is TRBD1 (6 bases). This CDR3 has 13 residues. CDR1 is SGHRS and CDR2 is YFSETQ in the germline V gene. V was clipped by 2 bases and J by 6 bases, with 11 bases between them. The CDR3 DNA follows: TGCGCCAGCAGCTTCCAGGACAGCGATGGCTACACCTTC. This gives the protein CASSFQDSDGYTF. Complete variable domain (other parts from reference TRBV5-1 and TRBJ1-2): KAGVTQTPRYLIKTRGQQVTLSCSPISGHRSVSWYQQTPGQGLQFLFEYFSETQRNKGNFPGRFSGRQFSNSRSEMNVSTLELGDSALYLCASSFQDSDGYTFGSGTRLTVV.

V gene TRBV18 combines with J gene TRBJ2-1, with a possible D match to TRBD1 (6 bases). The CDR3 runs 15 residues. Deletions cut 6 bases from V and 3 bases from J, with 15 bases between. In germline, CDR1 is KGHSH, CDR2 LQKENI. The CDR3 nucleotides are TGTGCCAGCTCGCAGGCGGACAGACTCTACAATGAGCAGTTCTTC. Its translation is CASSQADRLYNEQFF.

This chain joins TRBV5-4 and TRBJ2-3; D ambiguous. Deletions cut 6 bases from V and 1 base from J, with 12 bases between. The germline V gene has CDR1 SGHNT and CDR2 YYREEE (reference sequence). This CDR3 contains 14 residues. The CDR3 here is CASKAGSGTDTQYF. Written as DNA, the CDR3 is TGTGCCAGCAAAGCAGGTTCTGGCACAGATACGCAGTATTTT.

This rearrangement joins TRBV30 to TRBJ2-2, with 8 bases that match TRBD2. The CDR3 spans 16 residues. After removal of 1 base from V and 6 bases from J, the junction contained 10 bases not matched to a gene. Germline CDR1 and CDR2: GTSNPN and SVGIG (reference sequence). CDR3 nucleotides: TGTGCCTGGAGTGCCCTGGGGGCGGGGGGCCCCGGGGAGCTGTTTTTT. Amino acids: CAWSALGAGGPGELFF.

This clone was seen a handful of times. This rearrangement joins TRBV2 to TRBJ2-7; 11 bases match TRBD2. J gave up 2 bases and V 5 bases, and 5 bases lay outside the gene matches. The germline gives CDR1 SNHLY, CDR2 FYNNEI. This CDR3 has 15 amino acids. The CDR3 nucleotides are TGTGCCAGCAGTCTAGGACTAGCGGGCCCCTACGAGCAGTACTTC. Its protein product is CASSLGLAGPYEQYF.

This chain connects TRBV6-1 to TRBJ1-1, with 7 positions matching TRBD1. Germline V CDR1 and CDR2: MNHNS, SASEGT. CDR3 length equals 15 residues. Germline trimming cut 5 bases from V and 3 bases from J; bases unmatched to any gene: 9. The CDR3 sequence is CASSPIDRVDTEAFF. CDR3 in DNA: TGTGCCAGCAGTCCGATCGACAGGGTGGACACTGAAGCTTTCTTT.

The rearrangement uses TRBV18 and TRBJ2-1, with 9 bases that match TRBD2. This CDR3 has 18 residues. Germline lookup yields CDR1 KGHSH and CDR2 LQKENI. Trimming removed 1 base from V and 0 bases from J; junction bases left unmatched: 7. The CDR3: CASSPLTVLAGSYNEQFF. CDR3 sequence (DNA): TGTGCCAGCTCACCACTAACGGTACTAGCGGGCTCCTACAATGAGCAGTTCTTC.

The chain couples TRBV18 to TRBJ2-5; D remains ambiguous. Per the germline V gene, CDR1 is KGHSH and CDR2 is LQKENI. This CDR3 has 12 amino acids. V was shortened by 3 bases and J by 3 bases, with 5 bases between the two germline ends. The CDR3 sequence: CASSPQEETQYF. The CDR3 bases are TGTGCCAGCTCACCCCAGGAAGAGACCCAGTACTTC.

This clone has only one observation. The chain links TRBV6-6 to TRBJ1-1; D uncertain. With 5 bases removed from V and 1 base from J, the gap between germline ends came to 11 bases. This CDR3 is 14 amino acids long. The germline CDR1 and CDR2 sequences are MNHNY and SVGAGI (reference sequence). CDR3 nucleotides: TGTGCCAGCAGTATGGACTTGGGGAACACTGAAGCTTTCTTT. It yields the protein CASSMDLGNTEAFF.

The rearrangement joins TRBV28 to TRBJ1-1; 7 bases fit TRBD1. V lost 6 bases and J lost 1; bases outside the gene matches: 5. Germline V lookup: CDR1 MDHEN, CDR2 SYDVKM. The CDR3 is 14 residues long. CDR3 amino acids: CASRPGQQNTEAFF. CDR3 DNA sequence: TGTGCCAGCAGACCGGGACAGCAGAACACTGAAGCTTTCTTT.